The next 27 T cell receptor beta chains were all read from a single sample in a study of monozygotic twins with inflammatory bowel disease. No DNA is given; TCRdb re-called the 5' RACE reads and lists each CDR3 protein once. The specimen's table records 350,000 to 400,000 distinct CDR3 sequences. The source material was blood. Receptors were obtained from a human donor with ulcerative colitis or Crohn's disease, or a healthy co-twin of an affected twin (not recorded which).

CDR3: CASSYPFTANTEAFF. The V call is TRBV6-2 or TRBV6-3, the J call TRBJ1-1. The germline CDR1 and CDR2 sequences are MNHEY and SVGEGT. The CDR3 is 15 residues long.

The chain is built from TRBV5-1 and TRBJ2-5; TCRdb's D gene call, TRBD2, goes unchecked for lack of DNA. CDR3 size: 13 residues. Germline assignment: CDR1 SGHRS and CDR2 YFSETQ. CDR3 protein: CASSGGLQETQYF. Full variable domain (remainder filled in from reference TRBV5-1 and TRBJ2-5): KAGVTQTPRYLIKTRGQQVTLSCSPISGHRSVSWYQQTPGQGLQFLFEYFSETQRNKGNFPGRFSGRQFSNSRSEMNVSTLELGDSALYLCASSGGLQETQYFGPGTRLLVL.

The chain is built from TRBV2 and TRBJ2-2; no DNA is available, so the TRBD1 call from TCRdb remains unchecked. Germline CDR1 reads SNHLY; CDR2 reads FYNNEI. This CDR3 is 14 amino acids long. This chain's CDR3 is CASRTRTGTGELFF.

The V call is TRBV29-1, the J call TRBJ2-2; TCRdb designates TRBD1, a call that cannot be tested without DNA. CDR1 SQVTM and CDR2 ANQGSEA come from the germline V gene. This CDR3 comprises 12 residues. CDR3 protein: CSVRQGPGELFF.

The CDR3 spells CASCLIGQGLLGTQYF. The chain uses TRBV12-3 or TRBV12-4 and TRBJ2-5; checking the TCRdb D call of TRBD1 is not possible without DNA. The CDR3 is made up of 16 amino acids.

This chain uses TRBV9 with TRBJ2-7; TCRdb reports TRBD2, a call that lacks DNA to check it against. Germline V gene lookup returns CDR1 SGDLS and CDR2 YYNGEE. The CDR3 totals 15 residues. CDR3 residues: CASASSGTRFHEQYF.

The chain combines TRBV24-1 with TRBJ1-4; TCRdb's D gene call, TRBD1, goes unchecked for lack of DNA. This CDR3 has 15 residues. Germline V CDR1 and CDR2: KGHDR, SFDVKD. The CDR3: CATSDQGQGAGKLFF.

This chain connects TRBV5-4 to TRBJ2-7; TCRdb's assignment of TRBD1 cannot be checked, as there is no DNA. The CDR3 covers 13 residues. Germline loops: CDR1 SGHNT, CDR2 YYREEE (reference sequence). CDR3 in amino acids: CASSGPDRGLQYF.

This clonotype shows up as medium-sized (0.01 to 0.1%) by frequency. The chain has TRBV6-2 or TRBV6-3 and TRBJ2-7; absent DNA, TCRdb's TRBD1 call cannot be checked. In germline, CDR1 is MNHEY, CDR2 SVGEGT. CDR3 size: 13 residues. CDR3 residues: CASRSGQGYEQYF.

The CDR3 region is CASSSDLRGEQFF. The chain is built from TRBV11-2 and TRBJ2-1. The CDR3 loop spans 13 amino acids. Germline CDR1 SGHAT, CDR2 FQNNGV.

CDR3 in amino acids: CASRLTGNTEAFF. The chain links TRBV6-1 to TRBJ1-1; TCRdb calls TRBD1, which cannot be checked without DNA. The CDR3 is made up of 13 amino acids. Germline assignment: CDR1 MNHNS and CDR2 SASEGT.

The chain carries TRBV7-2 and TRBJ2-3; no DNA is available, so the TRBD1 call from TCRdb remains unchecked. Germline V gene sequence: CDR1 SGHTA, CDR2 FQGNSA. CDR3 length: 13 residues. CDR3 in amino acids: CAGGGQNTDTQYF.

This chain uses TRBV5-1 with TRBJ2-7; TCRdb outputs TRBD1, but without DNA this stays unchecked. Germline loops: CDR1 SGHRS, CDR2 YFSETQ. The length of the CDR3 is 15 residues. CDR3 loop: CASSEGGDGSYEQYF.

The chain combines TRBV20-1 with TRBJ2-7. Germline assignment: CDR1 DFQATT and CDR2 SNEGSKA (reference sequence). The CDR3 sequence is 14 residues long. The CDR3 protein is CSARDRLRSYEQYF.

The CDR3 is CASSLGTGRTQYF. The rearrangement uses TRBV7-2 and TRBJ2-5; TCRdb designates TRBD1, a call that cannot be tested without DNA. CDR3 length: 13 residues. From germline, CDR1 is SGHTA and CDR2 FQGNSA.

The V gene is TRBV12-3 or TRBV12-4, the J gene TRBJ1-1; TCRdb outputs TRBD1, but without DNA this stays unchecked. This CDR3 comprises 14 residues. The CDR3 reads CASSFLQANTEAFF.

The chain recombines TRBV5-1 with TRBJ1-2; TCRdb indicates TRBD1, and absent DNA this call remains unverified. Germline V gene lookup returns CDR1 SGHRS and CDR2 YFSETQ. This CDR3 is built from 15 residues. CDR3 sequence: CASSSNRVANYGYTF.

The chain has TRBV18 and TRBJ2-3; TCRdb names TRBD1, which stays unverified in the absence of DNA. The germline V gene encodes CDR1 KGHSH and CDR2 LQKENI. The CDR3 is 15 residues long. The chain's CDR3 is CASSPGTGDTDTQYF.

The chain employs TRBV12-3 or TRBV12-4 and TRBJ1-2. This CDR3 contains 12 residues. The CDR3 reads CASSLGGHGYTF.

The CDR3 is CASSSRGGGYNEQFF. J is TRBJ2-1 and V is TRBV4-3; the D gene TCRdb calls, TRBD1, cannot be checked with no DNA. The CDR3 has 15 residues. The germline V gene encodes CDR1 LGHNA and CDR2 YSLEER.

V is TRBV3-1 and J is TRBJ2-7; the TCRdb call, TRBD1, lacks DNA for checking. Looked up from germline, CDR1 is LGHDT and CDR2 is YNNKEL (reference sequence). The CDR3 is 13 amino acids. The CDR3 sequence is CASSLPGTVEQYF.

The chain has TRBV9 and TRBJ2-5. Germline CDR1 and CDR2: SGDLS and YYNGEE. The CDR3 contains 15 residues. CDR3 residues: CASSVEFVREETQYF.

The V gene is TRBV6-5, the J gene TRBJ1-2. This CDR3 region has 15 residues. The germline gives CDR1 MNHEY, CDR2 SVGAGI. CDR3 sequence: CASSYLSAANYGYTF.

The chain carries TRBV27 and TRBJ2-6; without DNA, the TCRdb call of TRBD1 cannot be checked. CDR3 length equals 18 residues. Germline V gives CDR1 MNHEY, CDR2 SMNVEV (reference sequence). CDR3: CASSLAPFHSSGANVLTF.

V is TRBV5-1 and J is TRBJ1-3; TCRdb lists TRBD1, though no DNA is available to test this call. Germline CDR1 reads SGHRS; CDR2 reads YFSETQ. The CDR3 has 16 residues. The CDR3 loop reads CASSPGTESSGNTIYF.

This sequence joins TRBV5-1 and TRBJ2-1; TCRdb's D call, TRBD1, is unchecked because there is no DNA. Germline V gene lookup returns CDR1 SGHRS and CDR2 YFSETQ. The CDR3 consists of 14 residues. CDR3: CASSSTGVGNEQFF.

The rearrangement uses TRBV7-8 and TRBJ2-1; absent DNA, TCRdb's TRBD1 call cannot be checked. The CDR3 is made up of 15 amino acids. CDR1 and CDR2 (germline): SGHVS, FQNEAQ. The CDR3 sequence: CASSFQGAPYNEQFF.